The entry below describes one T cell receptor beta chain. Its target is not known. With 60 Vbeta and 13 Jbeta primers, the PCR was carried out. Assay used: immunoSEQ multiplex PCR; TCRdb lists only in-frame clones, some missing. The sample consists of under 200,000 clones, about 77% of them appearing once. This entry comes from a study of cytomegalovirus exposure and HLA in healthy donors. Turning to the study itself: Earlier, 180 million or so T cells were analyzed, and over 95 million unique TCR beta sequences were found among them.

The study's findings and limits: A later analysis associated 16,951 TCR beta sequences with HLA alleles at a 0.05 false discovery rate. Among the CMV-associated chains, three were confirmed in vitro as specific for CMV antigens.

V lost 6 bases and J 1 base, leaving 12 bases between the germline ends. The germline V gene has CDR1 MNHNS and CDR2 SASEGT. CDR3 length: 14 residues. Material: PBMCs. The chain couples TRBV6-1 to TRBJ1-1; weak D call: TRBD1 (6 bases). The TCR originated in a woman aged 40 to 50 in good health and CMV-seropositive. The CDR3 here is CASRTGGRNTEAFF. The CDR3 DNA reads as TGTGCCAGCAGAACGGGGGGGCGGAACACTGAAGCTTTCTTT.